A selection of T cell receptor beta chains follows, all from one sample in a study of T cell repertoires in cytomegalovirus infection. In TCRdb, the reads were re-called with MiXCR into one record per CDR3 protein. Of about 300,000 distinct CDR3 sequences in the sample, around 10% were seen once. The material sequenced was PBMCs. All receptors derive from a human donor in good health (CMV status not recorded). Some clones in this sample may be carry-over from other donors' samples. The CDR3 runs from the conserved cysteine through the conserved F or W. The D gene is left open where the match is weak. Expanded clones get a size class; other rows say once, few or many, or leave the size out.

DNA: TGTGCCAGCAGCTTGCCAGGGGGCAAAGAGCCCCAGCATTTT; CDR3: CASSLPGGKEPQHF; J: TRBJ1-5; D: TRBD1; V: TRBV5-5; size: NA
DNA: TGCAGTGCAGGGCCCGGGGGGTCTGGGGCCAACGTCCTGACTTTC; CDR3: CSAGPGGSGANVLTF; J: TRBJ2-6; D: TRBD2; V: TRBV20-1; size: NA
DNA: TGTGCCAGCAGTTCGGGACAGGGGAGTGACATTCAGTACTTC; CDR3: CASSSGQGSDIQYF; J: TRBJ2-4; D: TRBD1; V: TRBV28; size: many
DNA: TGTGCCAGCGGGGCAGTACGTTTCCCCGGGGAGCTGTTTTTT; CDR3: CASGAVRFPGELFF; J: TRBJ2-2; D: NA; V: TRBV6-1; size: NA
DNA: TGTGCCAGCAGCTTTATTACGGGGAGCGGGACAAATGAGCAGTTCTTC; CDR3: CASSFITGSGTNEQFF; J: TRBJ2-1; D: NA; V: TRBV7-2; size: many
DNA: TGCAGTGCTCCTAAAGCTAGCGGGGGGTACAATGAGCAGTTCTTC; CDR3: CSAPKASGGYNEQFF; J: TRBJ2-1; D: TRBD2; V: TRBV20-1; size: many
DNA: TGTGCCAGCAGTAGGACAGGGACGACAGATACGCAGTATTTT; CDR3: CASSRTGTTDTQYF; J: TRBJ2-3; D: TRBD1; V: TRBV6-2/TRBV6-3; size: many
DNA: TGCAGTGCTAGACTGTACGGGGGGGCGAACACCGGGGAGCTGTTTTTT; CDR3: CSARLYGGANTGELFF; J: TRBJ2-2; D: TRBD2; V: TRBV20-1; size: few
DNA: TGTGCCAGCGCGACAGGGTTCAATCAGCCCCAGCATTTT; CDR3: CASATGFNQPQHF; J: TRBJ1-5; D: TRBD1; V: TRBV28; size: few
DNA: TGTGCCAGCAGCTTAGGGGTCGGTCACCAGGTGAACGAGCAGTACTTC; CDR3: CASSLGVGHQVNEQYF; J: TRBJ2-7; D: NA; V: TRBV7-9; size: many
DNA: TGTGCCAGCAGCTTGGTCAGGGGCCAAGAGACCCAGTACTTC; CDR3: CASSLVRGQETQYF; J: TRBJ2-5; D: NA; V: TRBV5-6; size: many
DNA: TGTGCCAGCAGTTACCGGGGGAGACCTGGCACAGATACGCAGTATTTT; CDR3: CASSYRGRPGTDTQYF; J: TRBJ2-3; D: NA; V: TRBV6-5; size: many
DNA: TGTGCCAGCGGGGAAGAGCCCTACAATGAGCAGTTCTTC; CDR3: CASGEEPYNEQFF; J: TRBJ2-1; D: NA; V: TRBV6-4; size: many
DNA: TGCAGCGTTGGAGAGCTGCGGGAGTCCTACAATGAGCAGTTCTTC; CDR3: CSVGELRESYNEQFF; J: TRBJ2-1; D: TRBD2; V: TRBV29-1; size: many
DNA: TGTGCCAGCAGCCAACCCTTCAAGACCGGGACTAGCGCAGATACGCAGTATTTT; CDR3: CASSQPFKTGTSADTQYF; J: TRBJ2-3; D: TRBD2; V: TRBV4-2; size: many
DNA: TGTGCCAGCAGTTTCTGGGGGAGCGGCTTTGGGAACAATGAAAAACTGTTTTTT; CDR3: CASSFWGSGFGNNEKLFF; J: TRBJ1-4; D: NA; V: TRBV28; size: NA
DNA: TGTGCCAGCAGTTACTCCGAGGGATCGGGAAACACCATATATTTT; CDR3: CASSYSEGSGNTIYF; J: TRBJ1-3; D: NA; V: TRBV6-5; size: NA
DNA: TGCGCCAGCAGACGAGCGGGGGCTCAAGAGACCCAGTACTTC; CDR3: CASRRAGAQETQYF; J: TRBJ2-5; D: TRBD2; V: TRBV5-1; size: many
DNA: TGTGCCAGCAGCTTAGCGGCTAGCGGCCGGGGGGATACGCAGTATTTT; CDR3: CASSLAASGRGDTQYF; J: TRBJ2-3; D: TRBD2; V: TRBV11-2; size: many
DNA: TGTGCCAGCATTAGGCGGCATCTCACCGGGGAGCTGTTTTTT; CDR3: CASIRRHLTGELFF; J: TRBJ2-2; D: NA; V: TRBV2; size: NA
DNA: TGTGCCAGCGCCTGGAGGGCGGGGGAGCTGTTTTTT; CDR3: CASAWRAGELFF; J: TRBJ2-2; D: NA; V: TRBV7-3; size: many
DNA: TGTGCCAGCAGCGGGGGACTCAGCACAGATACGCAGTATTTT; CDR3: CASSGGLSTDTQYF; J: TRBJ2-3; D: NA; V: TRBV5-4; size: many
DNA: TGCAGTGCGAGGGGGGTGGGCGGGAGCTCCTATAATTCACCCCTCCACTTT; CDR3: CSARGVGGSSYNSPLHF; J: TRBJ1-6; D: NA; V: TRBV20-1; size: NA
DNA: TGTGCCAGCAGTTACTCGGGCAGGGCCACCGGGGAGCTGTTTTTT; CDR3: CASSYSGRATGELFF; J: TRBJ2-2; D: NA; V: TRBV6-2/TRBV6-3; size: few
DNA: TGTGCCAGCAGTTTATTGGCAGGGGGCACTGAAGCTTTCTTT; CDR3: CASSLLAGGTEAFF; J: TRBJ1-1; D: TRBD1; V: TRBV27; size: NA
DNA: TGCAGTGCTAGTCAAGCCTATACGCAGTATTTT; CDR3: CSASQAYTQYF; J: TRBJ2-3; D: NA; V: TRBV20-1; size: NA
DNA: TGTGCCAGCAGCCCTCACCGGGGGCGGCCCAACAATGAGCAGTTCTTC; CDR3: CASSPHRGRPNNEQFF; J: TRBJ2-1; D: NA; V: TRBV3-1; size: many
DNA: TGTGCCAGCAATGCCGGAGGGGGCACCGGGGAGCTGTTTTTT; CDR3: CASNAGGGTGELFF; J: TRBJ2-2; D: NA; V: TRBV6-6; size: NA
DNA: TGTGCCAGCAGCCAAGCGGGGGTCGGGGCCAACGTCCTGACTTTC; CDR3: CASSQAGVGANVLTF; J: TRBJ2-6; D: NA; V: TRBV14; size: many
DNA: TGTGCCAGTAGTATAGTTGGGGATTCCTACAATGAGCAGTTCTTC; CDR3: CASSIVGDSYNEQFF; J: TRBJ2-1; D: NA; V: TRBV19; size: many
DNA: TGTGCCAGCAGCTTAGCCTCGTTATACGAGGGACATGTCTCCTACGAGCAGTACTTC; CDR3: CASSLASLYEGHVSYEQYF; J: TRBJ2-7; D: NA; V: TRBV11-2; size: few
DNA: TGTGCCAGCAGACAACCCTTAGGGGAGACTGAAGCTTTCTTT; CDR3: CASRQPLGETEAFF; J: TRBJ1-1; D: NA; V: TRBV28; size: many
DNA: TGTGCCAGCAGCGCAGACGAGGTTGGGACCGGGGAGCTGTTTTTT; CDR3: CASSADEVGTGELFF; J: TRBJ2-2; D: NA; V: TRBV7-8; size: many
DNA: TGCAGCGTTGAGTTTCTCAACACTGAAGCTTTCTTT; CDR3: CSVEFLNTEAFF; J: TRBJ1-1; D: NA; V: TRBV29-1; size: NA
DNA: TGTGCCAGCAGCTACTACGGGGCCGCGAGTGGCTACACCTTC; CDR3: CASSYYGAASGYTF; J: TRBJ1-2; D: NA; V: TRBV7-3; size: NA
DNA: TGCAGTGCTAGGAGTGCGGACGGGATTATCGGCTACACCTTC; CDR3: CSARSADGIIGYTF; J: TRBJ1-2; D: NA; V: TRBV20-1; size: few
DNA: TGTGCCAGCAGTTACCCCAATGCGAACACTGAAGCTTTCTTT; CDR3: CASSYPNANTEAFF; J: TRBJ1-1; D: NA; V: TRBV6-2/TRBV6-3; size: few
DNA: TGTGCCAGCAGCTTAGGAACGGGGGCTTTGACTAACAATGAGCAGTTCTTC; CDR3: CASSLGTGALTNNEQFF; J: TRBJ2-1; D: NA; V: TRBV7-6; size: many
DNA: TGTGCCAGCAGCAAAGGGCATATTCCCCGGGGCTACAATGAGCAGTTCTTC; CDR3: CASSKGHIPRGYNEQFF; J: TRBJ2-1; D: NA; V: TRBV6-2/TRBV6-3; size: many
DNA: TGTGCCAGCAGCCCTCTAGGGGCACAAGAGACCCAGTACTTC; CDR3: CASSPLGAQETQYF; J: TRBJ2-5; D: NA; V: TRBV7-2; size: many
DNA: TGCGCCAGCAGCCGTTCGGGGGGTCGAGACAATGAGCAGTTCTTC; CDR3: CASSRSGGRDNEQFF; J: TRBJ2-1; D: TRBD2; V: TRBV5-1; size: few
DNA: TGCAGTGCTAGATGGGGACAGATCTATGGCTACACCTTC; CDR3: CSARWGQIYGYTF; J: TRBJ1-2; D: TRBD1; V: TRBV20-1; size: many
DNA: TGTGCCAGCAGCTTCCCAGGGGGGTATGGCTACACCTTC; CDR3: CASSFPGGYGYTF; J: TRBJ1-2; D: TRBD1; V: TRBV7-2; size: many
DNA: TGTGCCAGCAGCCCGGACAGGGCCAAACCATATCAGCCCCAGCATTTT; CDR3: CASSPDRAKPYQPQHF; J: TRBJ1-5; D: TRBD1; V: TRBV7-2; size: many
DNA: TGTGCCAGCAGCTTGGGGACAGATAGCAATCAGCCCCAGCATTTT; CDR3: CASSLGTDSNQPQHF; J: TRBJ1-5; D: TRBD1; V: TRBV7-2; size: many
DNA: TGTGCCAGCAGTTTATCCCCCGGAAAGGGCTACACCTTC; CDR3: CASSLSPGKGYTF; J: TRBJ1-2; D: NA; V: TRBV27; size: many
DNA: TGTGCCAGCAGCCAAGATCCAGGGAGCACTGAAGCTTTCTTT; CDR3: CASSQDPGSTEAFF; J: TRBJ1-1; D: NA; V: TRBV14; size: few
DNA: TGCGCCAGCAGCTTCTCGGAACCGCTCCGAACTGAAGCTTTCTTT; CDR3: CASSFSEPLRTEAFF; J: TRBJ1-1; D: NA; V: TRBV5-1; size: many
DNA: TGTGCCATCACCCGCCTGGGGACTGAAGCTTTCTTT; CDR3: CAITRLGTEAFF; J: TRBJ1-1; D: NA; V: TRBV10-3; size: many
DNA: TGCAGTGCTAGAGATAGTACCGCCGGGGAGCTGTTTTTT; CDR3: CSARDSTAGELFF; J: TRBJ2-2; D: NA; V: TRBV20-1; size: NA
DNA: TGTGCCACCAGCAGAGATTTCGGGAGTGGCAATCAGCCCCAGCATTTT; CDR3: CATSRDFGSGNQPQHF; J: TRBJ1-5; D: NA; V: TRBV15; size: few
DNA: TGTGCCAGCAGTTACCCCCTACCGGGACTAGCGGGGGTTTACAATGAGCAGTTCTTC; CDR3: CASSYPLPGLAGVYNEQFF; J: TRBJ2-1; D: TRBD2; V: TRBV6-2/TRBV6-3; size: many
DNA: TGTGCCAGCAGCTCCATAACGGGGGGGCCTTACAATGAGCAGTTCTTC; CDR3: CASSSITGGPYNEQFF; J: TRBJ2-1; D: TRBD2; V: TRBV5-4; size: NA